Listed below are T cell receptor beta chains from one sample, sequenced in a study of human T cells and chemical hapten exposure. TCRdb redid the calling of the RACE reads with MiXCR, one entry per CDR3 protein. The table records 45,000 to 60,000 distinct CDR3 sequences, roughly 12% of them present only once. The sample consisted of whole blood, taken in connection with sensitization to the hapten diphenylcyclopropenone (DPC). All receptors derive from a man aged 25 to 45 with alopecia areata. Some clones in this sample may be carry-over from other donors' samples. Both conserved end residues are part of each CDR3. Fields, in order: J gene, V gene, D gene, clone size, CDR3 DNA, CDR3 protein. A D gene is named only where the DNA matches it firmly. Some rows mark clone size as missing; the rest say once, few, many or name a class of expanded clone.

j_gene: TRBJ1-1
v_gene: TRBV9
d_gene: NA
abundance: few
CDR3nt: TGTGCCAGCAGCGTAACAGGGCAGAACACTGAAGCTTTCTTT
CDR3aa: CASSVTGQNTEAFF

j_gene: TRBJ1-2
v_gene: TRBV7-9
d_gene: NA
abundance: NA
CDR3nt: TGTGCCAGCTTAGGGGAGAACCCCGTTGGCTACACCTTC
CDR3aa: CASLGENPVGYTF

j_gene: TRBJ2-7
v_gene: TRBV12-3/TRBV12-4
d_gene: NA
abundance: few
CDR3nt: TGTGCCAGCAGTTTTGGATGGGAGCAGTACTTC
CDR3aa: CASSFGWEQYF

j_gene: TRBJ1-2
v_gene: TRBV11-2
d_gene: TRBD1
abundance: many
CDR3nt: TGTGCCAGCAGCTTAGAACCAGGGGGTGGCTACACCTTC
CDR3aa: CASSLEPGGGYTF

j_gene: TRBJ1-1
v_gene: TRBV11-2
d_gene: NA
abundance: few
CDR3nt: TGTGCCAGCAGCTCCCGGTTGAGGGACACTGAAGCTTTCTTT
CDR3aa: CASSSRLRDTEAFF

j_gene: TRBJ1-1
v_gene: TRBV20-1
d_gene: NA
abundance: few
CDR3nt: TGCAGTGCTAGGGGGCCGGGACAGAACACTGAAGCTTTCTTT
CDR3aa: CSARGPGQNTEAFF

j_gene: TRBJ1-4
v_gene: TRBV28
d_gene: NA
abundance: NA
CDR3nt: TGTGCCAGCAGCTCTTGGTCCTTGGGGGAAAAACTGTTTTTT
CDR3aa: CASSSWSLGEKLFF

j_gene: TRBJ2-7
v_gene: TRBV7-9
d_gene: NA
abundance: few
CDR3nt: TGTGCGGGGGCGAGCTCCTACGAGCAGTACTTC
CDR3aa: CAGASSYEQYF

j_gene: TRBJ1-1
v_gene: TRBV5-1
d_gene: TRBD1
abundance: few
CDR3nt: TGCGCCAGCAGGAATACCGGGACAGTTTCCCACACTGAAGCTTTCTTT
CDR3aa: CASRNTGTVSHTEAFF

j_gene: TRBJ2-7
v_gene: TRBV9
d_gene: TRBD1
abundance: few
CDR3nt: TGTGCCAGCAGCTTGGGACAGGGGAACTACGAGCAGTACTTC
CDR3aa: CASSLGQGNYEQYF

j_gene: TRBJ2-2
v_gene: TRBV6-5
d_gene: NA
abundance: many
CDR3nt: TGTGCCAGCAGGTTCCTAGCGCACGCCGGGGAGCTGTTTTTT
CDR3aa: CASRFLAHAGELFF

j_gene: TRBJ2-1
v_gene: TRBV2
d_gene: TRBD2
abundance: NA
CDR3nt: TGTGCCAGCCTAGTACAGGGACTAGCGGGGGGCCAGGCCTACAATGAGCAGTTCTTC
CDR3aa: CASLVQGLAGGQAYNEQFF

j_gene: TRBJ2-5
v_gene: TRBV7-9
d_gene: NA
abundance: medium-sized
CDR3nt: TGTGCCAGCAGCTGGTACCAAGAGACCCAGTACTTC
CDR3aa: CASSWYQETQYF

j_gene: TRBJ1-2
v_gene: TRBV4-1
d_gene: TRBD1
abundance: few
CDR3nt: TGCGCCAGCAGCCAAAGGACAGGGGTTTCGGTTGGCTACACCTTC
CDR3aa: CASSQRTGVSVGYTF

j_gene: TRBJ1-1
v_gene: TRBV11-1
d_gene: NA
abundance: many
CDR3nt: TGTGCCAGCAGCTTACACCGGGCCACTGAAGCTTTCTTT
CDR3aa: CASSLHRATEAFF

j_gene: TRBJ2-7
v_gene: TRBV19
d_gene: NA
abundance: few
CDR3nt: TGTGCCAGCAGTGACATAGGTCGCTCCTACGAGCAGTACTTC
CDR3aa: CASSDIGRSYEQYF

j_gene: TRBJ2-7
v_gene: TRBV9
d_gene: NA
abundance: NA
CDR3nt: TGTGCCAGCAGCCCGGACTCATACTACGAGCAGTACTTC
CDR3aa: CASSPDSYYEQYF

j_gene: TRBJ2-1
v_gene: TRBV30
d_gene: NA
abundance: NA
CDR3nt: TGTGCCTGGAGTGCAGGGTATCTGGGCAATGAGCAGTTCTTC
CDR3aa: CAWSAGYLGNEQFF

j_gene: TRBJ1-6
v_gene: TRBV20-1
d_gene: NA
abundance: few
CDR3nt: TGCAGTGCTAGACAAAGGAGTTTGGATTCACCCCTCCACTTT
CDR3aa: CSARQRSLDSPLHF

j_gene: TRBJ2-3
v_gene: TRBV3-1
d_gene: NA
abundance: NA
CDR3nt: TGTGCCAGCAGCCAAGATCGGGGGTCCACAGATACGCAGTATTTT
CDR3aa: CASSQDRGSTDTQYF

j_gene: TRBJ1-1
v_gene: TRBV2
d_gene: NA
abundance: few
CDR3nt: TGTGCCAGCAGGGAGGACGGGAACACTGAAGCTTTCTTT
CDR3aa: CASREDGNTEAFF

j_gene: TRBJ1-3
v_gene: TRBV4-2
d_gene: NA
abundance: NA
CDR3nt: TGTGCCAGCAGCCTTCTCCCGGACGGTTCTGGAAACACCATATATTTT
CDR3aa: CASSLLPDGSGNTIYF